The 28 T cell receptor beta chains reported below all come from one sample, sequenced in a study of T cells in Graves' hyperthyroidism and ophthalmopathy. Amplified regions were TCR beta CDR3 sequences from RNA transcripts. Researchers ran a first-round RT-PCR on the TCR CDR3 using the HTBI primer set. TCRdb re-derived calls from the multiplex PCR reads in MiXCR, one entry per CDR3 protein. The sample includes 750,000 to 900,000 distinct CDR3 sequences, over 35% of them seen just once. The sequenced sample consisted of blood. The receptors were sampled from a man aged 18 to 29 with Graves' hyperthyroidism.

This rearrangement joins TRBV5-1 to TRBJ1-4; the match to TRBD1 covers 7 bases. CDR3 length equals 17 residues. The germline V gene encodes CDR1 SGHRS and CDR2 YFSETQ. V lost 1 base to trimming and J lost 3 bases; unmatched junction nucleotides: 9. The CDR3 bases are TGCGCCAGCAGCTTGCAACGCACAGGGGAACCTAATGAAAAACTGTTTTTT. Protein product: CASSLQRTGEPNEKLFF.

The sample holds a few counts of this clonotype. The V gene is TRBV14, the J gene TRBJ2-7; 7 nucleotides match TRBD2. The CDR3 is made up of 15 amino acids. Germline V gene data show CDR1 as SGHDN and CDR2 as FVKESK. V gave up 1 base and J gave up 3 bases; unmatched junction bases: 6. The DNA for the CDR3 is TGTGCCAGCAGCCAAGGACGGGGGGTTGGCTACGAGCAGTACTTC. Amino acid sequence: CASSQGRGVGYEQYF. The whole variable domain, filled in from reference TRBV14 and TRBJ2-7, reads EAGVTQFPSHSVIEKGQTVTLRCDPISGHDNLYWYRRVMGKEIKFLLHFVKESKQDESGMPNNRFLAERTGGTYSTLKVQPAELEDSGVYFCASSQGRGVGYEQYFGPGTRLTVT.

This clonotype has just one count. The chain is built from TRBV10-3 and TRBJ2-5; no reliable D call. The CDR3 has 12 amino acids. Trimming removed 6 bases at V and 2 bases at J, with 7 bases between. Germline loops: CDR1 ENHRY, CDR2 SYGVKD. CDR3 region: CAISRRQETQYF. CDR3 nucleotide sequence: TGTGCCATCAGCAGGCGGCAAGAGACCCAGTACTTC.

To note about this clonotype: The junction departs from the called germline gene at one end, perhaps through a read error. The gene calls are TRBV25-1 and TRBJ1-1, with D perhaps TRBD1 (5 bases). Germline CDR1 and CDR2: MGHDK and SYGVNS. The CDR3 is 14 amino acids. The CDR3 DNA reads as TGCGCCAGCAGCTTAACAGGAGGGCCCACTGAAGCTTTCTTT. Its translation: CASSLTGGPTEAFF.

The sample holds a few counts of this clonotype. The chain recombines TRBV29-1 with TRBJ2-1; D is possibly TRBD2 (6 bases). Trimming pared 4 bases from V and 8 bases from J, leaving 12 bases between. The CDR3 sequence is 12 residues long. Germline assignment: CDR1 SQVTM and CDR2 ANQGSEA. The DNA of the CDR3 is TGCAGCGTTGCTGGGAGGTTCCATGAGCAGTTCTTC. This codes for CSVAGRFHEQFF.

This clonotype was seen only a few times. Germline and junction disagree at one end, which may indicate a read error. This rearrangement joins TRBV5-1 to TRBJ1-1; unclear D gene. Germline V gene lookup returns CDR1 SGHRS and CDR2 YFSETQ. The CDR3 totals 16 residues. The CDR3 reads CASSSSVHSPNTEAFF. The CDR3 bases are TGTGCCAGCAGCTCGTCTGTGCACAGCCCGAACACTGAAGCTTTCTTT.

On this clonotype: Given a much more abundant clone one base away, this may be a read error. The V and J genes are TRBV7-9 and TRBJ1-5, with no clear D. The length of the CDR3 is 12 residues. Germline CDR1 SEHNR, CDR2 FQNEAQ (reference sequence). The CDR3 protein is CASSVDHQTQHF. The CDR3 nucleotides are TGTGCCAGCAGCGTAGACCATCAGACCCAGCATTTT.

The chain joins TRBV20-1 to TRBJ1-6, with D tentatively TRBD1 (5 bases). V lost 3 bases to trimming and J lost 6 bases, with 9 bases between them. Germline CDR1 and CDR2: DFQATT and SNEGSKA (reference sequence). There are 13 residues in the CDR3. CDR3 residues: CSASGALNSPLHF. The CDR3 coding sequence is TGCAGTGCTAGCGGGGCTCTTAATTCACCCCTCCACTTT.

V and J are TRBV25-1 and TRBJ2-6, with a weak D call TRBD2 (5 bases). The CDR3 totals 20 residues. V dropped 6 bases and J dropped 2 bases, with 26 bases sitting between them. Germline CDR1 and CDR2: MGHDK and SYGVNS. In nucleotides, the CDR3 is TGTGCCAGCAGCTTAGACCCCATACCCCTCCGGGGAACTGGGGCCAACGTCCTGACTTTC. It yields the protein CASSLDPIPLRGTGANVLTF.

This clonotype has more than one count but fewer than ten. The chain uses TRBV5-6 and TRBJ1-2, with D perhaps matching TRBD1 (5 bases). Germline V lookup: CDR1 SGHDT, CDR2 YYEEEE. Trimming left V 5 bases short and J 6 bases short, with 14 bases between. The CDR3 is 13 residues long. The CDR3 DNA follows: TGTGCCAGCAGTCTGGCCCAGGGCGATGGCTACACCTTC. It translates to CASSLAQGDGYTF.

The chain carries TRBV2 and TRBJ2-2, with a weak D call TRBD1 (5 bases). The CDR3 extends over 15 amino acids. Germline assignment: CDR1 SNHLY and CDR2 FYNNEI. V dropped 7 bases and J dropped 2 bases, with 14 bases sitting between them. The CDR3 DNA reads TGTGCCAGCACCCTACGAGACAGTAACACCGGGGAGCTGTTTTTT. The encoded protein is CASTLRDSNTGELFF.

This chain connects TRBV9 to TRBJ1-2; 7 bases map to TRBD1. The V gene end was trimmed by 4 bases and the J gene end by 8 bases; junction bases not matched to a gene: 14. The germline V gene encodes CDR1 SGDLS and CDR2 YYNGEE. This CDR3 has 15 amino acids. The CDR3 nucleotides are TGTGCCAGCAGCCCCAGCCCGGGACAGCCTGGCGGCTACACCTTC. Protein sequence: CASSPSPGQPGGYTF.

This chain links TRBV3-1 with TRBJ2-7, with D tentatively TRBD1 or TRBD2 (5 bases each). Germline loops: CDR1 LGHDT, CDR2 YNNKEL (reference sequence). The CDR3 consists of 16 residues. V gave up 0 bases and J gave up 4 bases, with 16 bases separating them. CDR3 bases: TGTGCCAGCAGCCAAGACGGGACGCACCATGGATACGAGCAGTACTTC. Its translation: CASSQDGTHHGYEQYF.

This chain joins TRBV20-1 and TRBJ2-5; no clear D gene. Trimming took off 3 bases at V and 3 bases at J, with 11 bases between the two ends. The CDR3 extends over 13 amino acids. Germline V gene data show CDR1 as DFQATT and CDR2 as SNEGSKA (reference sequence). CDR3 coding DNA: TGCAGTGCTAGTAAGCTACAAGAAGAGACCCAGTACTTC. It specifies CSASKLQEETQYF.

The chain links TRBV7-9 to TRBJ1-3, with D uncertain. V gave up 7 bases and J gave up 2 bases, with 9 bases separating them. The CDR3 has 13 residues. Germline V gene data show CDR1 as SEHNR and CDR2 as FQNEAQ (reference sequence). CDR3 nucleotides: TGTGCCAGCATGGAGGGTGCTGGAAACACCATATATTTT. Encoded protein: CASMEGAGNTIYF.

This clonotype was counted many times. This rearrangement joins TRBV2 to TRBJ2-2; D not resolved. This CDR3 is built from 15 residues. V was trimmed by 4 bases and J by 0 bases, leaving 9 bases between them. Germline assignment: CDR1 SNHLY and CDR2 FYNNEI. CDR3: CASSGRSANTGELFF. As DNA, the CDR3 is TGTGCCAGCAGTGGTCGGAGCGCGAACACCGGGGAGCTGTTTTTT. The variable domain in full, with the rest retrieved from reference TRBV2 and TRBJ2-2, is EPEVTQTPSHQVTQMGQEVILRCVPISNHLYFYWYRQILGQKVEFLVSFYNNEISEKSEIFDDQFSVERPDGSNFTLKIRSTKLEDSAMYFCASSGRSANTGELFFGEGSRLTVL.

To note about this clonotype: One end of the junction does not line up with germline, which may come from a read error. The chain has TRBV10-3 and TRBJ1-6; D not certain. In germline, CDR1 is ENHRY, CDR2 SYGVKD. The CDR3 consists of 15 residues. The CDR3 bases are TGTGCCAGCAGTTACCTGGCCCGAACGTATTCACCCCTCCACTTT. The encoded protein is CASSYLARTYSPLHF.

Comments on this clonotype: Germline is not matched at one junction end, which may reflect a read error. The rearrangement links TRBV12-3 or TRBV12-4 to TRBJ1-4; TRBD1 aligns across 7 bases. The CDR3 is 12 amino acids. CDR3 bases: TGTGCCAGCAGTTTACAGGGGGGAGAACTGGTTTTT. Translation gives CASSLQGGELVF.

Notes on this clonotype: At one boundary the junction diverges from the germline segment, which might be a read error. The chain carries TRBV4-1 and TRBJ1-6; TRBD1 might be the D (5 bases). The CDR3 runs 15 residues. From germline, CDR1 is MGHRA and CDR2 YSYEKL. Here the CDR3 reads CASSQVPRADSPPHF. The CDR3 coding sequence is TGCGCCAGCAGCCAAGTGCCCAGGGCGGATTCACCCCCCCACTTT.

A note on this clonotype: The junction departs from germline at one end; a sequencing error may be responsible. The gene calls are TRBV10-2 and TRBJ1-1; D gene unclear. CDR1 is WSHSY, CDR2 SAAADI, per germline. The CDR3 contains 13 residues. The CDR3 region has the DNA TGTGCCAGCAGCCAAGAGCTTAGTACTGAAGCTTTCTTT. It codes for CASSQELSTEAFF.

Regarding this clonotype: A much larger clone lies one base from this, so it may be a read error. The chain joins TRBV15 to TRBJ2-7, with a tentative D call TRBD2 (6 bases). Germline CDR1 and CDR2: LNHNV and YYDKDF (reference sequence). The ends were cut back, 0 bases at V and 0 bases at J, with 9 bases in the middle. There are 15 residues in the CDR3. CDR3 sequence reads: CATSRERESSYEQYF. The CDR3, as DNA: TGTGCCACCAGCAGAGAACGGGAGAGCTCCTACGAGCAGTACTTC.

A single count supports this clonotype. The CDR3 region has the DNA TGTGCCAGCAGTGGACTAGCGGGAAAAGACGAGCAGTACTTC. It translates to CASSGLAGKDEQYF. The chain recombines TRBV25-1 with TRBJ2-7; 11 positions agree with TRBD2. The CDR3 runs to 14 residues. V shed 4 bases and J 5 bases; nucleotides not matched to a gene: 4. In germline, CDR1 is MGHDK, CDR2 SYGVNS.

V is TRBV19 and J is TRBJ1-1, with D perhaps TRBD1 (5 bases). From germline, CDR1 is LNHDA and CDR2 SQIVND (reference sequence). The CDR3 length is 15 residues. V shed 5 bases and J shed 3 bases, with 16 bases lying between them. The CDR3 loop reads CASSPEGVGYTEAFF. Here the CDR3 DNA reads TGTGCCAGTAGTCCCGAAGGGGTCGGCTACACTGAAGCTTTCTTT.

Only a few counts were recorded for this clonotype. V usage is TRBV7-9 and J usage is TRBJ1-2; a weak D match, TRBD1 (5 bases). The CDR3 runs 13 residues. Trimming stripped 5 bases from V and 4 bases from J, with 11 bases between. The V gene's germline CDR1 is SEHNR and CDR2 FQNEAQ (reference sequence). The CDR3 DNA reads as TGTGCCAGCAGCGAGACAGACGTCTATGGCTACACCTTC. Translation: CASSETDVYGYTF.

The V gene is TRBV5-6, the J gene TRBJ1-5; D uncertain. The germline CDR1 and CDR2 sequences are SGHDT and YYEEEE. There are 14 residues in the CDR3. With 10 bases removed from V and 0 bases from J, the gap between germline ends came to 14 bases. CDR3 bases: TGTGCCCCAGCTCCAGCTTATAGCAATCAGCCCCAGCATTTT. This sequence encodes CAPAPAYSNQPQHF.

This clonotype appeared many times. The chain has TRBV10-3 and TRBJ2-5; D might be TRBD1 or TRBD2, each matching 5 bases. The CDR3 sequence is 13 residues long. Trimming removed 6 bases at V and 8 bases at J, with 16 bases between. Germline V gene data show CDR1 as ENHRY and CDR2 as SYGVKD. The CDR3 loop is CAISGTGPGTQYF. The CDR3 DNA reads as TGTGCCATCAGCGGGACCGGTCCGGGAACCCAGTACTTC.

The gene calls are TRBV25-1 and TRBJ2-7; 7 bases are shared with TRBD1. The CDR3 loop spans 13 amino acids. CDR1 is MGHDK and CDR2 is SYGVNS in the germline V gene. V lost 10 bases and J lost 2; bases outside the gene matches: 8. The CDR3 DNA is TGTGCCACTTCTCCGGACAGGACCTACGAGCAGTACTTC. Encoded protein: CATSPDRTYEQYF.

CDR3 DNA sequence: TGTGCCATCATCGCGGGAGACACCGGGGAGCTGTTTTTT. This sequence encodes CAIIAGDTGELFF. The chain is built from TRBV10-3 and TRBJ2-2, with 7 bases lining up with TRBD2. This CDR3 region has 13 residues. The V segment lost 7 bases and the J segment 3 bases; nucleotides outside the gene matches: 2. CDR1 ENHRY and CDR2 SYGVKD come from the germline V gene.